The entry that follows covers one TCR beta chain sequence. It has no known antigen specificity. No base quality values were provided; no much bigger clone lies one nucleotide off. V is cut by 2 bases and J by 5 bases, and the space between the germline ends is 11 bases. CDR1 and CDR2, per the germline V gene, are SGDLS and YYNGEE. The CDR3, cysteine through phenylalanine, is 15 amino acids long. The DNA shown is the 45-base CDR3, in frame from base 1. The roughly 39 donors, aged roughly 6 to 90 years, were systemically healthy Caucasian individuals from Russia. Each donor gave ten milliliters of peripheral blood, collected into EDTA-treated Vacutainer tubes. PBMCs were isolated by Ficoll-Paque density-gradient centrifugation, with at least 6.5 million obtained per sample. Trizol reagent was used to extract total RNA from PBMCs, with at least 6 micrograms per sample. The percentages of naive CD45RAhigh/CD27high T cells were determined by flow cytometry on a PBMC aliquot from every donor.

Library preparation was by 5' RACE. The sample was run on an Illumina HiSeq 2500. The second PCR ran for roughly 7 to 12 cycles and used a J-beta primer mix along with a sample-barcoded 5' primer. A unique molecular identifier was introduced onto each TCR beta cDNA molecule by a template-switch 5' adaptor carrying 12 random nucleotides. Each sample yielded at least 3 million CDR3-containing paired-end reads. The Mint cDNA synthesis kit, primed by a TRBC-specific oligonucleotide, was used to synthesize first-strand cDNA from all RNA. Following uracil-DNA glycosylase treatment, all cDNA underwent a first 18-cycle PCR with the universal primers M1SS and BC2_uni_R. As for the original processing: For normalization, 1 million high-quality reads, each with a distinct molecular identifier, were randomly selected from each sample. Reads sharing molecular identifiers were discarded rather than binned into consensus sequences. MiTCR, run with a Q25 quality threshold and the strictest error-elimination algorithm, handled CDR3 identification, clonotype clustering and error correction. A nonparametric unseen species model with Euler transformation was used to estimate lower-bound total TCR beta diversity. The public reads were run again by TCRdb, first through fastp at Q25 and then through MiXCR, and only productive beta chains were kept. Duplicate CDR3 protein sequences are folded into a single record with the most common DNA and genes. TCRdb's processing, not the study's, gives the V and J calls here. Across this sample there are about 1.4 million distinct CDR3 sequences, with around 55% seen only once. The top ten hold more than 6% of the sample.

These data originate in a study of blood T cells in healthy people across ages (dated by TCRdb to between 2014 and 2017). Context from the whole study: In model experiments, roughly one uniquely barcoded TCR beta cDNA molecule per two T cells was captured by template switching. To track age-related changes in TCR beta repertoire diversity, the study relied on deep sequencing normalized with unique cDNA molecular identifiers. The donors were split into four age groups: young (average roughly 15 years), middle-aged (about 40), aged (approximately 60) and long-lived (roughly 77). Donors of different ages were randomly distributed across sequencing lanes to avoid experimental bias. Using the same blood draw, the study looked at two additional independent replicas of 1 million unique cDNA reads for two donors, one aged 18 to 30 and the other aged 80 or older.

What the authors observed across the whole study: As age increased, observed TCR beta diversity per million T cells dropped in a roughly linear way, and a significant reduction was already evident by age about 40. Compared with the aged group, the long-lived group had more naive CD4+ T cells, fewer expanded clones and increased TCR diversity, a pattern suggesting age selection. Because the CMV infection status of the donors was unknown, age-related changes in expanded clonotypes may potentially have been confounded. Estimates of total diversity based on one million sequenced T cells were considered lower bounds and underestimates. Observed TCR beta diversity correlated strongly with the percentage of naive T cells measured by flow cytometry. Since profiling was done on bulk unsorted PBMCs, naive and antigen-experienced compartments could not be conclusively compared.

This TCR was recovered from a man between 18 and 29 years old in good health. Material for sequencing was blood. The chain links TRBV9 with TRBJ1-6; the D segment could be TRBD1, given 5 matching bases. This receptor has the CDR3 CASSVLDSDNSPLHF. In nucleotide form, the sequence is TGTGCCAGCAGCGTCCTCGACAGCGATAATTCACCCCTCCACTTT.